This T cell receptor beta chain originates from a study of blood T cells in healthy people across ages. This clonotype has more than one count but fewer than ten. Germline V gene lookup returns CDR1 LGHNA and CDR2 YNFKEQ. The CDR3 contains 17 residues. The V and J ends lost 7 bases and 6 bases, in that order; junction bases with no gene match: 17. The authors ran a second PCR of about 6 to 11 cycles using a sample-barcoded 5' primer and a J-beta primer mix. TCRdb analysed the 5' RACE reads with MiXCR anew, one entry per CDR3 protein. The data contain under 750,000 distinct CDR3 sequences, more than 45% of them singletons.

The sequence was collected from an elderly man in good health. The sequenced sample was blood. The chain recombines TRBV4-2 with TRBJ2-3; TRBD2 matches 9 bases. The DNA for the CDR3 is TGTGCCAGCACCCCAAGGGGAGCTGCGGGAGGGCGTGATACGCAGTATTTT. It is translated as CASTPRGAAGGRDTQYF.